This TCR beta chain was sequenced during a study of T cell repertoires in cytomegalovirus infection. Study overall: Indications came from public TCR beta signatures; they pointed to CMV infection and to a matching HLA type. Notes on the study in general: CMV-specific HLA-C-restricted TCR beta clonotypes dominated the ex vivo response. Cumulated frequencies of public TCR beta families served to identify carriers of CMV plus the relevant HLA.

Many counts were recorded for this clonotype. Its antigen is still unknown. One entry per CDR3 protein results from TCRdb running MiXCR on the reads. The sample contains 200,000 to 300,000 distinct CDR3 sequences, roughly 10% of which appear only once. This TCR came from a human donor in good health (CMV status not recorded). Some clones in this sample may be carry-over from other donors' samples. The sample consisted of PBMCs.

DNA for the CDR3: TGTGCCAGCAGCTTAGCGGGACAGGGTAAAAACATTCAGTACTTC. Protein sequence: CASSLAGQGKNIQYF. This chain links TRBV7-2 with TRBJ2-4; 9 bases fit TRBD1. After removal of 0 bases from V and 4 bases from J, the junction contained 1 base not matched to a gene. The CDR3 spans 15 residues. Germline V gives CDR1 SGHTA, CDR2 FQGNSA.